This T cell receptor beta chain was sequenced in a study of blood T cell repertoires in COVID-19. Whole-study context: Sources were T cells, B-cell-depleted T cells, or PBMCs; the material itself was cDNA or gDNA.

Original processing notes: Using reference gene primer amplification, nucleated cell counts were estimated. Generated by immunoSEQ multiplex PCR, the TCRdb table keeps only in-frame clones and is missing some. V, J and clone size are those of that table, while D and trimming were read from the DNA. The data contain 190,000 or so clones, about 87% of them singletons. Trimming at V came to 0 bases and at J to 12 bases, leaving 6 bases not matched to a gene. The length of the CDR3 is 13 residues. Germline CDR1 SGHRS, CDR2 YFSETQ. The rearrangement uses TRBV5-1 and TRBJ2-1; 7 nucleotides agree with TRBD2. This TCR derives from a woman aged 25 to 45 with acute or convalescent COVID-19. Source material: peripheral blood. CDR3 bases: TGCGCCAGCAGCTTGGAAGGCGGCGGGGGGCAGTTCTTC. It is translated as CASSLEGGGGQFF.